One sample yielded the 27 T cell receptor beta chains listed below, sequenced in a study of shared clonotypes between healthy human individuals. Here immunoSEQ multiplex PCR was the method, and the copy in TCRdb shows in-frame clones only, minus some. In the table there are about 2 million clones, around 95% of which are singletons. The material sequenced was naive CD4+ T cells sorted from blood. Subset denoted: CD45RA+ positively selected. These receptors were obtained from a man younger than 30 in good health.

The genes are TRBV10-3 and TRBJ2-7; 7 positions agree with TRBD1. V shed 2 bases and J 3 bases; nucleotides not matched to a gene: 7. Germline CDR1 and CDR2: ENHRY and SYGVKD. The CDR3 is 15 amino acids. CDR3 nucleotides: TGTGCCATCAGTGAGGCCCCAGGGGGTTACTACGAGCAGTACTTC. Protein sequence: CAISEAPGGYYEQYF.

A note on this clone: Other DNA sequences in this specimen translate into the identical CDR3. This sequence joins TRBV29-1 and TRBJ1-5; possibly TRBD1 for D (5 bases). CDR3 length: 12 amino acids. V lost 4 bases and J lost 3, with 7 bases in between. Germline V gene lookup returns CDR1 SQVTM and CDR2 ANQGSEA. The DNA for the CDR3 is TGCAGCGTTGGGGGGTACAATCAGCCCCAGCATTTT. The encoded protein is CSVGGYNQPQHF.

This chain joins TRBV7-9 and TRBJ2-7; D is perhaps TRBD1 (6 bases). CDR1 is SEHNR and CDR2 is FQNEAQ in the germline V gene (reference sequence). The length of the CDR3 is 16 residues. Trimming took 0 bases from V and 5 from J, leaving 17 bases between them. The CDR3 region is CASSLAWVVGANEQYF. The DNA for the CDR3 is TGTGCCAGCAGCTTAGCGTGGGTTGTGGGGGCTAACGAGCAGTACTTC.

As concerns this clone: Other DNA sequences within the sample encode an identical CDR3. J is TRBJ1-5 and V is TRBV25-1, with D maybe TRBD1 (5 bases). The germline CDR1 and CDR2 sequences are MGHDK and SYGVNS. The ends were cut back, 2 bases at V and 7 bases at J, with 6 bases in the middle. This CDR3 spans 12 amino acids. The CDR3 region is CASSEGGQPQHF. CDR3 DNA sequence: TGTGCCAGCAGTGAAGGGGGGCAGCCCCAGCATTTT.

This clone was counted once. The chain carries TRBV9 and TRBJ1-3; D may be TRBD1 (6 bases). This CDR3 contains 17 residues. The V gene lost 1 base and the J gene lost 0 bases, with 14 bases spanning the gap. Germline V gives CDR1 SGDLS, CDR2 YYNGEE. The CDR3 spells CASSVSVPRGSGNTIYF. For the CDR3, the DNA is TGTGCCAGCAGCGTATCCGTGCCCAGGGGCTCTGGAAACACCATATATTTT.

This chain uses TRBV6-1 with TRBJ2-1; TRBD2 matches 11 bases. The V and J ends lost 6 bases and 4 bases, in that order; junction bases with no gene match: 5. Germline lookup yields CDR1 MNHNS and CDR2 SASEGT. The CDR3 is 15 residues long. The chain's CDR3 is CASRGGLAVYNEQFF. CDR3 coding DNA: TGTGCCAGCAGAGGGGGACTAGCGGTTTACAATGAGCAGTTCTTC.

Note on this clone: This specimen includes other DNA sequences encoding the same CDR3. The chain's CDR3 is CASSLASVQETQYF. The DNA of the CDR3 is TGTGCCAGCAGCTTGGCTAGCGTTCAAGAGACCCAGTACTTC. This rearrangement joins TRBV5-4 to TRBJ2-5; perhaps TRBD2 as D (6 bases). CDR1 is SGHNT, CDR2 YYREEE, per germline (reference sequence). V gave up 0 bases and J gave up 2 bases, with 8 bases separating them. The CDR3 extends over 14 amino acids.

The V gene is TRBV15, the J gene TRBJ1-1; D is undetermined. Trimming cost V 1 base and J 1 base, with 13 bases left between them. There are 16 residues in the CDR3. Germline CDR1 reads LNHNV; CDR2 reads YYDKDF (reference sequence). This CDR3 is CATSRVYPPGNTEAFF. The CDR3 DNA reads as TGTGCCACCAGCAGAGTATACCCCCCCGGGAACACTGAAGCTTTCTTT.

The V call is TRBV28, the J call TRBJ1-1; the match to TRBD1 covers 10 bases. The V segment lost 5 bases and the J segment 5 bases; nucleotides outside the gene matches: 8. CDR3 length equals 15 residues. CDR1 MDHEN and CDR2 SYDVKM come from the germline V gene. The CDR3, as DNA: TGTGCCAGCAGTCACCCTGACAGGGGGCCGACTGAAGCTTTCTTT. The encoded protein is CASSHPDRGPTEAFF.

In regard to this clone: This may arise from a read error, as a much more abundant clone is one base away. This CDR3 reads CASRTGGGQPKHF. DNA for the CDR3: TGTGCCAGCAGAACAGGGGGCGGCCAGCCCAAGCATTTT. The chain has TRBV28 and TRBJ1-5, with 9 positions matching TRBD1. Germline values: CDR1 MDHEN, CDR2 SYDVKM. The length of the CDR3 is 13 residues.

This chain joins TRBV28 and TRBJ1-5, with a possible D match to TRBD1 (5 bases). Looked up from germline, CDR1 is MDHEN and CDR2 is SYDVKM. Trimming took off 11 bases at V and 3 bases at J, with 20 bases between the two ends. The CDR3 has 15 residues. Written as DNA, the CDR3 is TGTGCCCTCTCCAACGGGGGTTGGGACAATCAGCCCCAGCATTTT. Translation gives CALSNGGWDNQPQHF.

The V call is TRBV18, the J call TRBJ2-6; TRBD2 might be the D (6 bases). V was clipped by 4 bases and J by 2 bases, with 12 bases between them. Per the germline V gene, CDR1 is KGHSH and CDR2 is LQKENI. This CDR3 region has 16 residues. CDR3 region: CASSHPGVAGANVLTF. In DNA, the CDR3 is TGTGCCAGCTCACACCCGGGGGTTGCTGGGGCCAACGTCCTGACTTTC.

This clone was observed once. This chain joins TRBV9 and TRBJ1-1; D is possibly TRBD1 (6 bases). CDR3 size: 16 residues. The ends were cut back, 4 bases at V and 1 base at J, with 17 bases in the middle. CDR1 and CDR2 (germline): SGDLS, YYNGEE. The CDR3 DNA reads TGTGCCAGCAGCCCCGACCCGGGGGGCTCGAACACTGAAGCTTTCTTT. Encoded protein: CASSPDPGGSNTEAFF. The variable domain in full, completed from reference TRBV9 and TRBJ1-1, reads DSGVTQTPKHLITATGQRVTLRCSPRSGDLSVYWYQQSLDQGLQFLIQYYNGEERAKGNILERFSAQQFPDLHSELNLSSLELGDSALYFCASSPDPGGSNTEAFFGQGTRLTVV.

The chain has TRBV10-3 and TRBJ2-3; 10 bases map to TRBD2. The CDR3 is 17 amino acids. CDR1 is ENHRY and CDR2 is SYGVKD in the germline V gene. Losses at the gene ends were 4 bases for V and 2 bases for J; bases not matched to a gene: 9. The CDR3 DNA reads TGTGCCATCAGTGTGACCATAGCGGGAGGACCCACAGATACGCAGTATTTT. The encoded protein is CAISVTIAGGPTDTQYF.

J is TRBJ2-3 and V is TRBV5-1; D remains unclear. V lost 3 bases to trimming and J lost 0 bases, with 11 bases between them. From germline, CDR1 is SGHRS and CDR2 YFSETQ. The CDR3 is made up of 15 amino acids. The chain's CDR3 is CASSSAPGSTDTQYF. The CDR3 nucleotides read TGCGCCAGCAGCTCCGCTCCGGGTAGCACAGATACGCAGTATTTT.

This chain uses TRBV28 with TRBJ2-7; D is perhaps TRBD1 (5 bases). The CDR3 totals 14 residues. The germline CDR1 and CDR2 sequences are MDHEN and SYDVKM. V lost 7 bases, J lost 2 bases, and 15 bases lay in between. The CDR3 region has the DNA TGTGCCAGCACCAAATCCAAACAGGCCTACGAGCAGTACTTC. As protein: CASTKSKQAYEQYF.

The V gene is TRBV25-1, the J gene TRBJ2-7; D possibly matches TRBD1 or TRBD2 (6 bases each). The CDR3 totals 13 residues. V lost 6 bases to trimming and J lost 0 bases, with 9 bases between them. In germline, CDR1 is MGHDK, CDR2 SYGVNS. The CDR3 reads CASRQGLSYEQYF. The CDR3 region has the DNA TGTGCCAGCAGACAGGGACTCTCCTACGAGCAGTACTTC.

The chain joins TRBV27 to TRBJ1-3; maybe TRBD1 (5 bases). The CDR3 covers 17 residues. V dropped 7 bases and J dropped 5 bases, with 24 bases sitting between them. Germline-derived CDR1 and CDR2 are MNHEY and SMNVEV (reference sequence). The CDR3 here is CASIFSKRRDFRNTIYF. The CDR3 DNA reads TGTGCCAGCATCTTCTCGAAACGCAGGGATTTTCGAAACACCATATATTTT.

This chain uses TRBV7-6 with TRBJ2-2, with unresolved D. CDR1 is SGHVS, CDR2 FNYEAQ, per germline. The CDR3 has 15 residues. Trimming removed 0 bases at V and 1 base at J, with 6 bases between. CDR3 in DNA: TGTGCCAGCAGCTTAGCATCAGTGAACACCGGGGAGCTGTTTTTT. Translated, it gives CASSLASVNTGELFF.

This clone has just one count. The CDR3 DNA sequence: TGCGCCAGCTCCGACGGTAACTATGGCTACACCTTC. Translated, it gives CASSDGNYGYTF. The gene calls are TRBV10-2 and TRBJ1-2, with D uncertain. V shed 8 bases and J shed 1 base, with 8 bases lying between them. The CDR3 extends over 12 amino acids. Germline CDR1 reads WSHSY; CDR2 reads SAAADI.

The chain has TRBV28 and TRBJ1-2; D is uncertain. The CDR3 has 14 amino acids. The germline V gene has CDR1 MDHEN and CDR2 SYDVKM. The germline V and J ends were trimmed by 1 base and 8 bases, with 14 bases remaining between them. The CDR3 DNA sequence: TGTGCCAGCAGTTTATCGACCATTAACCGGGGCTACACCTTC. This codes for CASSLSTINRGYTF.

The CDR3 loop reads CASSPRVTSGGSETQYF. Written as DNA, the CDR3 is TGTGCCAGCAGCCCCCGTGTAACTAGCGGGGGGTCGGAGACCCAGTACTTC. J is TRBJ2-5 and V is TRBV9; TRBD2 aligns across 12 bases. The J segment lost 5 bases and the V segment lost 4 bases, leaving 12 bases of the junction unmatched. Germline CDR1 SGDLS, CDR2 YYNGEE. CDR3 length: 17 amino acids.

The chain couples TRBV19 to TRBJ1-1; D unclear. The ends were cut back, 6 bases at V and 1 base at J, with 12 bases in the middle. The germline gives CDR1 LNHDA, CDR2 SQIVND (reference sequence). This CDR3 spans 14 amino acids. The CDR3, as DNA: TGTGCCAGTAGCCTGGCGCGGGGGAACACTGAAGCTTTCTTT. Residues: CASSLARGNTEAFF.

The CDR3 DNA is TGCGCCAGCAGCTTGATGGGGGTTAACACTGAAGCTTTCTTT. As protein: CASSLMGVNTEAFF. This chain uses TRBV5-1 with TRBJ1-1, with a possible D match to TRBD1 (5 bases). In germline, CDR1 is SGHRS, CDR2 YFSETQ. Trimming removed 1 base at V and 2 bases at J, with 9 bases between. This CDR3 is 14 amino acids long.

V and J are TRBV12-1 and TRBJ2-5; the table assigns TRBD1, which was not confirmed against the DNA. TRBV12-1 constitutes a pseudogene. This CDR3 contains 13 residues. CDR3 in DNA: TGTGCCAGCGTGTCAGGGCCCCAAGAGACCCAGTACTTC. As protein: CASVSGPQETQYF.

This clone was counted once. The chain joins TRBV7-9 to TRBJ1-2; TRBD1 aligns across 7 bases. Germline CDR1 and CDR2: SEHNR and FQNEAQ (reference sequence). The CDR3 is 15 amino acids. The J segment lost 2 bases and the V segment lost 4 bases, leaving 7 bases of the junction unmatched. The CDR3 sequence: CASSSTGTANYGYTF. The CDR3 region has the DNA TGTGCCAGCAGCTCCACCGGGACAGCGAACTATGGCTACACCTTC.

The V and J genes are TRBV2 and TRBJ2-7; 7 bases are shared with TRBD1. V shed 5 bases, J shed 1 base, and the junction held 5 bases outside the gene matches. Germline values: CDR1 SNHLY, CDR2 FYNNEI. This CDR3 is 14 amino acids long. In DNA, the CDR3 is TGTGCCAGCAGTCAAGGACAGGTATCCTACGAGCAGTACTTC. Translation gives CASSQGQVSYEQYF.